This T cell receptor (beta chain) was recovered during a study of blood T cells in healthy people across ages. The use of a sample-barcoded 5' primer and a J-beta primer mix characterized a second PCR of roughly 7 to 12 cycles. TCRdb redid the calling of the 5' RACE reads with MiXCR, one entry per CDR3 protein. The data hold roughly 900,000 distinct CDR3 sequences, with roughly 48% observed a single time. The germline V gene encodes CDR1 SGHRS and CDR2 YFSETQ. With 0 bases clipped from V and 5 bases from J, the junction kept 11 bases outside the gene matches. There are 17 residues in the CDR3. The chain combines TRBV5-1 with TRBJ2-1; 7 positions agree with TRBD2. The sequencing input was blood. This clonotype originated in a man younger than 45 in good health. The CDR3 reads CASSLVRGAGIDNEQFF. In DNA, the CDR3 is TGCGCCAGCAGCTTGGTTCGGGGAGCGGGGATCGACAATGAGCAGTTCTTC.